The sequence of this TCR beta chain was determined in a study of shared clonotypes between healthy human individuals. Repertoires were generated with immunoSEQ multiplex PCR, while TCRdb's copy carries only in-frame clones and drops some. The sample holds about 1.5 million clones; roughly 98% are singletons and the top ten take 0.4% to 0.45%. The ends were cut back, 5 bases at V and 1 base at J, with 17 bases in the middle. This CDR3 has 16 amino acids. Germline CDR1 is MDHEN and CDR2 is SYDVKM. The TCR comes from a man between 25 and 39 years old in good health. The rearrangement joins TRBV28 to TRBJ1-1; D possibly corresponds to TRBD1 (5 bases). Sequencing input: naive CD4+ T cells sorted from blood. Stated subset: CD45RA+ positively selected. CDR3 protein: CASSRPPGRSNTEAFF. The CDR3 nucleotides read TGTGCCAGCAGTCGGCCCCCGGGACGCTCGAACACTGAAGCTTTCTTT. The full variable domain, its missing parts supplied by reference TRBV28 and TRBJ1-1, is DVKVTQSSRYLVKRTGEKVFLECVQDMDHENMFWYRQDPGLGLRLIYFSYDVKMKEKGDIPEGYSVSREKKERFSLILESASTNQTSMYLCASSRPPGRSNTEAFFGQGTRLTVV.